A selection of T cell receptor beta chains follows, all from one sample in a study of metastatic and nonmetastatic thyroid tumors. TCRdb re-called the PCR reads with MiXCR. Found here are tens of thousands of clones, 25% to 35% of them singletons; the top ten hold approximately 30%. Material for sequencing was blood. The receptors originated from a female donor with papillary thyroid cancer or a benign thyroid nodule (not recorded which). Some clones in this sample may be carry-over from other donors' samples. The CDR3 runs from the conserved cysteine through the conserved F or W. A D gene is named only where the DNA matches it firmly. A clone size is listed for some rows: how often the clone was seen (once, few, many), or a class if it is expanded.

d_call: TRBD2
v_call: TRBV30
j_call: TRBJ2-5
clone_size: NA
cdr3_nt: TGTGCCTGGTCTAGCGGGACCCTCCAAGAGACCCAGTACTTC
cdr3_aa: CAWSSGTLQETQYF

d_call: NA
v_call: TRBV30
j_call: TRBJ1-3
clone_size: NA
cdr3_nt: TGTGCCTGGAGCCTCACGGGCGGAAACACCATATATTTT
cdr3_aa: CAWSLTGGNTIYF

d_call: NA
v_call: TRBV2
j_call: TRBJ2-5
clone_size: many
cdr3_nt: TGTGCCAGCAGCTTCCGGGACCTTCAAGAGACCCAGTACTTC
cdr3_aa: CASSFRDLQETQYF

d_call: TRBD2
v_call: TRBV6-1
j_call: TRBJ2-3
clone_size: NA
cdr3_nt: TGTGCCAGCAGTGGGCTAGCGGGAGAAAGGGGCACAGATACGCAGTATTTT
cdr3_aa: CASSGLAGERGTDTQYF

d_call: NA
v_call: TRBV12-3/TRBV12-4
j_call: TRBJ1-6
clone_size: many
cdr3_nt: TGTGCCAGCAGCTCGGCGCCCCTCCACTTT
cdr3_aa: CASSSAPLHF

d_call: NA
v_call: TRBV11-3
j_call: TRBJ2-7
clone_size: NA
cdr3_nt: TGTGCCAGCAGCTCCCCCCAAGGCGCCGGCTACGAGCAGTACTTC
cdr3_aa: CASSSPQGAGYEQYF

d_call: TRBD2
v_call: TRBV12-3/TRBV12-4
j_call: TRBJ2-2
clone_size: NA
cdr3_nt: TGTGCCAGCAGTCGCAGCGGGAGTTCGACCGGGGAGCTGTTTTTT
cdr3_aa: CASSRSGSSTGELFF

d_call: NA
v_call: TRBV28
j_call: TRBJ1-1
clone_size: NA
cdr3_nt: TGTGCAAGTAAAAGACCCATTACGAACACTGAAGCATTCTTT
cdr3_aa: CASKRPITNTEAFF

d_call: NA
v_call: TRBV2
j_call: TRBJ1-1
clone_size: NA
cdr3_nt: TGTGCCAGCAGTGAAGCCTGGAACACTGAAGCTTTCTTT
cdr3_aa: CASSEAWNTEAFF

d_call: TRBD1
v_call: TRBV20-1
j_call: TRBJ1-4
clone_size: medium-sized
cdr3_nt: TGCAGTGCTACTACAGGGGGACGGGAAAAACTGTTTTTT
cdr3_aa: CSATTGGREKLFF

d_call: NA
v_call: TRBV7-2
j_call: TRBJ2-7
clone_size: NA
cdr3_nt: TGTGCCAGCAGCTTAGCGACAGGCACCTCCTACGAGCAGTACTTC
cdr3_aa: CASSLATGTSYEQYF

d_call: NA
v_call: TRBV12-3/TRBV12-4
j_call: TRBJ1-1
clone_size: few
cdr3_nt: TGTGCCAGCAGTCTGGGCGGGGACACTGAAGCTTTCTTT
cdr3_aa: CASSLGGDTEAFF

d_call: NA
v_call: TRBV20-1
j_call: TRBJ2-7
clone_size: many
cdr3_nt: TGCAGTGCTAGAGACAGGGAAGTCGAGCAGTACTTC
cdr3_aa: CSARDREVEQYF

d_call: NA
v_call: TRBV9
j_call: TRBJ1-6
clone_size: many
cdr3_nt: TGTGCCAGCAGCGCAACCCAGGGGAATTCACCCCTCCACTTT
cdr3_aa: CASSATQGNSPLHF

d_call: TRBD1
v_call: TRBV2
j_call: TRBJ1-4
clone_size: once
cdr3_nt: TGTGCCAGCAGTCCTTATCATTGGGACAGGGGGCCTAATGAAAAACTGTTTTTT
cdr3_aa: CASSPYHWDRGPNEKLFF

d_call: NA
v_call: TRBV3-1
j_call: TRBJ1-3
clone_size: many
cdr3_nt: TGTGCCAGCAGACAGGACCCTGAGCCTGGAAACACCATATATTTT
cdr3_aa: CASRQDPEPGNTIYF

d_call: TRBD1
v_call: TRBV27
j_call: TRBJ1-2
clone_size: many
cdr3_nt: TGTGCCAGCAGGCAGGGGGCTCTGAGCTACACCTTC
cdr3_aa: CASRQGALSYTF

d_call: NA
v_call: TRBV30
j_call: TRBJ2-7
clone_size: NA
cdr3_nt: TGTGCCTGGAACTCGGGTTCCTACGAGCAGTACTTC
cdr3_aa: CAWNSGSYEQYF

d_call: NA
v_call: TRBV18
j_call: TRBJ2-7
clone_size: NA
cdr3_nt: TGTGACAGCTCACCACGGACAGTGAGGTATCACGAGCAGTACTTC
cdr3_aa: CDSSPRTVRYHEQYF

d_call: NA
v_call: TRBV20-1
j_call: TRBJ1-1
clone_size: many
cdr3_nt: TGCAGCGCTGGGACGAACACTGAAGCTTTCTTT
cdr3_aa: CSAGTNTEAFF

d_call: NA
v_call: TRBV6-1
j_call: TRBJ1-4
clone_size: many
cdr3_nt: TGTGCCTCTCGAGAAAGGTTCGGTGAAAAACTGTTTTTT
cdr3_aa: CASRERFGEKLFF

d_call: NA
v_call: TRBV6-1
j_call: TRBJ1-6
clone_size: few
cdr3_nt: TGTGCCAGCAGATTTTTAGGGTCCTATAATTCACCCCTCCACTTT
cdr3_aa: CASRFLGSYNSPLHF

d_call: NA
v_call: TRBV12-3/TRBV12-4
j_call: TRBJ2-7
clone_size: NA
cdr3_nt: TGTGCCAGCAGTTTAACTGATCCGGGCTCCTACGAGCAGTACTTC
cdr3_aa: CASSLTDPGSYEQYF

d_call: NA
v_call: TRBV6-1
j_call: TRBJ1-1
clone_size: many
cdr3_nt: TGTGCCAGCAGTGCCACAGAGAACACTGAAGCTTTCTTT
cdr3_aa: CASSATENTEAFF

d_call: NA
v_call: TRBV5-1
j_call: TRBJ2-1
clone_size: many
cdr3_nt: TGCGCCAGCAGCTTGTCTAGCTTCATCTACAATGAGCAGTTCTTC
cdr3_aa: CASSLSSFIYNEQFF

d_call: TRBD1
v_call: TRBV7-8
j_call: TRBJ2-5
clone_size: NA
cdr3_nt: TGTGCCAGCAGCTCCTCAATCCCCCGGTACAGGGGAAGAGATACCCAGTACTTC
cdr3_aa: CASSSSIPRYRGRDTQYF

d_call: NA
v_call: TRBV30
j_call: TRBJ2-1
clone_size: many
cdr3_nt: TGTGCCTGGAGTCGGGAGACGAATGAGCAGTTCTTC
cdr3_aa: CAWSRETNEQFF

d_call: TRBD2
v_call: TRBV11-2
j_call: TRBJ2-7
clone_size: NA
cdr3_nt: TGTGCCAGCAGCATCCGGAATAGCGGGGTCCGCTCCTACGAGCAGTACTTC
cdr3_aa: CASSIRNSGVRSYEQYF

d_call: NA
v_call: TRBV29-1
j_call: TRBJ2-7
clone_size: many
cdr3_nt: TGCAGCGTTGAAAAAGCTTACGAGCAGTACTTC
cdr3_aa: CSVEKAYEQYF

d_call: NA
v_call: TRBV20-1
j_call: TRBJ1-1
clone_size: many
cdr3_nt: TGCAGTGCTCCTGGGGGAGGGAACACTGAAGCTTTCTTT
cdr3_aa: CSAPGGGNTEAFF

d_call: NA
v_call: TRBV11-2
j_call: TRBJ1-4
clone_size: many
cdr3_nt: TGTGCCAGCGGGCGGGCCTTCGGGGGGGTGATGGCTGAAAAACTGTTTTTT
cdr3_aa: CASGRAFGGVMAEKLFF

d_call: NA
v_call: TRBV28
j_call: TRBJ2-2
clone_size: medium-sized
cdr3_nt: TGTGCCAGCACCCCTACGAACACCGGGGAGCTGTTTTTT
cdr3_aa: CASTPTNTGELFF

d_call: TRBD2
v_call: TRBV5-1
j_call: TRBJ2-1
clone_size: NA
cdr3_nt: TGCGCCAGCAGCTTGGCCCCATTGGGACTAAGTAATGAGCAGTTCTTC
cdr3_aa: CASSLAPLGLSNEQFF

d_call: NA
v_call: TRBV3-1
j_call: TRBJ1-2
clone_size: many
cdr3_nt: TGTGCCAGCAGGGGGGGGGCAGGTGAACTTTATGGCTACACCTTC
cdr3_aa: CASRGGAGELYGYTF

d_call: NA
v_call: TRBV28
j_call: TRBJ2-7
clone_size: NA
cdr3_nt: TGTGCCAGCAGTACACACCTCCAGAGAGAGCAGTACTTC
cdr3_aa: CASSTHLQREQYF

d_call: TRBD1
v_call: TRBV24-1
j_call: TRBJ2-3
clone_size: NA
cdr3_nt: TGTGCCACCTCACAGGGGGACCCAGATAAGCAGTATTTT
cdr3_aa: CATSQGDPDKQYF

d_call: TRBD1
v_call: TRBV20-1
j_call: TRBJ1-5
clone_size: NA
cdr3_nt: TGCAGTGCTTTTACAGGGGGCGCAGGCAATCAGCCCCAGCATTTT
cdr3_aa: CSAFTGGAGNQPQHF

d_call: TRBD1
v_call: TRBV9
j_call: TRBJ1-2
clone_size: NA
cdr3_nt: TGTGCCAGCATCTCCCACGGACAGGGAGGAAACTATGGCTACACCTTC
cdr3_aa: CASISHGQGGNYGYTF

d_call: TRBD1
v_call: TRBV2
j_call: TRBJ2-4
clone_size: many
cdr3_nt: TGTGCCAGCAGTGAACGCCGACAGGGGTCGAACATACTAGCCAAAAACATTCAGTACTTC
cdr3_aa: CASSERRQGSNILAKNIQYF

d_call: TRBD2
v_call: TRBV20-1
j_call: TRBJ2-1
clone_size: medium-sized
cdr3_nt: TGCAGTGCTAGAGATTTTAGCGGGAGCTCCTACAATGAGCAGTTCTTC
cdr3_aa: CSARDFSGSSYNEQFF

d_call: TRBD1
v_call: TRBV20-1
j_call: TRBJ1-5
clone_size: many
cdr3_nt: TGCAGTGCTAGCGGACAGGGGGCGCGCGGCAATCAGCCCCAGCATTTT
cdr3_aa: CSASGQGARGNQPQHF

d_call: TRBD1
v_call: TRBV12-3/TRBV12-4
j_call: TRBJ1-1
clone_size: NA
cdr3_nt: TGTGCCAGCAGTCTAGGACAGGGGCTGAACACTCAGGCTTTCTTT
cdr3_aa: CASSLGQGLNTQAFF

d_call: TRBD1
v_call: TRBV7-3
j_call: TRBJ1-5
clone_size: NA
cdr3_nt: TGTGCCAGCAGCGTCGACCGGGACAGCCTATATAGAAATCAGCCCCAGCATTTT
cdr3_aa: CASSVDRDSLYRNQPQHF

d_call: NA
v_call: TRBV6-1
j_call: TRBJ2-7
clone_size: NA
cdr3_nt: TGTGCCAGCCTCTCGGGGTATTCCTACGAGCAGTACTTC
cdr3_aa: CASLSGYSYEQYF

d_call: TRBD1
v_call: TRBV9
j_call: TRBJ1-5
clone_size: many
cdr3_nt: TGTGCCAGCAGCGGCTTTACGTGGGGGGACAGGGGACACTTGCCGCAATCAGCCCAGCATTTT
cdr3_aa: CASSGFTWGDRGHLPQSAQHF